The clone carrying this TCR beta chain was counted at least ten times. Using its own MiXCR run on the 5' RACE reads, TCRdb lists one record per CDR3 protein. Of some 1,600,000 distinct CDR3 sequences listed, less than 35% are singletons. Germline CDR1 and CDR2: MNHEY and SVGAGI. The CDR3 runs 14 residues. V dropped 5 bases and J dropped 6; count of bases not matched to a gene: 7. The data originate from a study of identical twins. The clonotype was recovered from a newborn girl in good health. This chain uses TRBV6-5 with TRBJ2-5; TRBD2 aligns across 9 bases. Sequencing was carried out using cord blood. CDR3: CASSPGLAVKTQYF. Here the CDR3 DNA reads TGTGCCAGCAGTCCGGGACTAGCTGTAAAGACCCAGTACTTC.